A single sample gave rise to the 21 T cell receptor beta chains below, sequenced in a study of blood T cell repertoires in COVID-19. Sequenced by immunoSEQ multiplex PCR; TCRdb stores in-frame clones only, minus some. The profile covers under 100,000 clones, with around 85% appearing a single time and around 2.9% taken by the ten largest. Sequenced material: peripheral blood. These receptors were taken from a woman aged 80 or older with COVID-19, enrolled during active disease.

The V and J genes are TRBV18 and TRBJ2-7; a possible D gene is TRBD2 (5 bases). The ends were cut back, 5 bases at V and 0 bases at J, with 11 bases in the middle. The CDR3 contains 14 residues. Germline CDR1 and CDR2: KGHSH and LQKENI. The CDR3 coding sequence is TGTGCCAGCTCAGTACTAGACAACTCCTACGAGCAGTACTTC. This translates into CASSVLDNSYEQYF.

This clone showed up just a few times. The chain couples TRBV7-9 to TRBJ2-2; D is undetermined. The germline gives CDR1 SEHNR, CDR2 FQNEAQ (reference sequence). The length of the CDR3 is 17 residues. Trimming stripped 0 bases from V and 4 bases from J, with 15 bases between. Here the CDR3 DNA reads TGTGCCAGCAGCTTAGCGCTAAGTCTCCAAACCACCGGGGAGCTGTTTTTT. Protein: CASSLALSLQTTGELFF.

This clone was seen a handful of times. V and J are TRBV19 and TRBJ2-4, with 7 bases fitting TRBD2. V dropped 7 bases and J dropped 14; count of bases not matched to a gene: 14. Germline CDR1 LNHDA, CDR2 SQIVND (reference sequence). This CDR3 is 13 amino acids long. CDR3 coding DNA: TGTGCCAGTACCCCTCCCGGGGGAGGGCGGAAGTACTTC. This sequence encodes CASTPPGGGRKYF.

The chain combines TRBV7-9 with TRBJ1-5; 7 bases are a match to TRBD1. J gave up 0 bases and V 4 bases, and 3 bases lay outside the gene matches. The CDR3 loop spans 15 amino acids. Germline V lookup: CDR1 SEHNR, CDR2 FQNEAQ (reference sequence). The DNA of the CDR3 is TGTGCCAGCAGCTATGGGACAGCTAGCAATCAGCCCCAGCATTTT. Its translation is CASSYGTASNQPQHF.

V usage is TRBV19 and J usage is TRBJ2-1; possibly TRBD2 for D (6 bases). The CDR3 length is 16 residues. V lost 3 bases, J lost 1 base, and 13 bases lay in between. Germline lookup yields CDR1 LNHDA and CDR2 SQIVND (reference sequence). This CDR3 reads CASSIQAGLSYNEQFF. The CDR3 nucleotides read TGTGCCAGTAGTATCCAGGCGGGGTTGTCCTACAATGAGCAGTTCTTC.

The rearrangement uses TRBV9 and TRBJ1-2; D is undetermined. Trimming removed 6 bases from V and 5 bases from J, with 8 bases in between. The germline V gene has CDR1 SGDLS and CDR2 YYNGEE. The CDR3 length is 11 residues. Written as DNA, the CDR3 is TGTGCCAGCAACCGAGGGTATGGCTACACCTTC. It encodes CASNRGYGYTF.

The V call is TRBV5-6, the J call TRBJ1-2, with a possible D match to TRBD1 (5 bases). Germline V gene lookup returns CDR1 SGHDT and CDR2 YYEEEE. This CDR3 comprises 13 residues. V was clipped by 7 bases and J by 8 bases, with 18 bases between them. CDR3 coding DNA: TGTGCCAGCCTTAGCGCGGGGGAAGTCGGCTACACCTTC. This encodes CASLSAGEVGYTF.

This clone showed up just a few times. The rearrangement joins TRBV19 to TRBJ1-2, with a weak D call TRBD1 (6 bases). Trimming shortened V by 2 bases and J by 6 bases, and 13 bases separated the two germline ends. There are 14 residues in the CDR3. Germline assignment: CDR1 LNHDA and CDR2 SQIVND (reference sequence). In DNA form, the CDR3 reads TGTGCCAGTAGTATAATTCAGGGGCGGCATGGCTACACCTTC. Protein product: CASSIIQGRHGYTF.

The J gene is TRBJ1-2, the V gene TRBV5-4, with TRBD1 identical over 11 bases. After removal of 4 bases from V and 6 bases from J, the junction contained 5 bases not matched to a gene. The length of the CDR3 is 14 residues. Germline CDR1 reads SGHNT; CDR2 reads YYREEE (reference sequence). CDR3 DNA sequence: TGTGCCAGCAGCCGGGACAGGGGGTTAGATGGCTACACCTTC. Its translation: CASSRDRGLDGYTF.

V gene TRBV12-3 or TRBV12-4 combines with J gene TRBJ1-5; D not resolved. Trimming took 6 bases from V and 5 from J, leaving 8 bases between them. The CDR3 is 12 residues long. CDR3 protein: CASSRRDQPQHF. CDR3 DNA: TGTGCCAGCAGCAGGAGGGATCAGCCCCAGCATTTT.

Only a few counts were recorded for this clone. The chain carries TRBV3-1 (or the pseudogene TRBV3-2) and TRBJ1-3; D call uncertain. Trimming pared 3 bases from V and 0 bases from J, leaving 6 bases between. Germline V lookup: CDR1 LGHDT, CDR2 YNNKEL (reference sequence). The CDR3 has 14 residues. The CDR3 bases are TGTGCCAGCAGCCACCGAGTCTCTGGAAACACCATATATTTT. It translates to CASSHRVSGNTIYF.

The V gene is TRBV19, the J gene TRBJ2-5; 7 bases line up with TRBD1. Germline values: CDR1 LNHDA, CDR2 SQIVND (reference sequence). This CDR3 comprises 18 residues. The J segment lost 5 bases and the V segment lost 4 bases, leaving 19 bases of the junction unmatched. The CDR3 region has the DNA TGTGCCAGTAGTACAACTTCGGGACAGTTCCGAAATTGGGAGACCCAGTACTTC. Translation: CASSTTSGQFRNWETQYF.

This chain links TRBV18 with TRBJ1-2, with 8 positions matching TRBD1. Unmatched junction bases numbered 4, after V lost 3 bases and J lost 4 bases. Germline lookup yields CDR1 KGHSH and CDR2 LQKENI. CDR3 length: 14 amino acids. The CDR3 coding sequence is TGTGCCAGCTCACCCCGGGACAGGAGCTATGGCTACACCTTC. It yields the protein CASSPRDRSYGYTF.

The chain recombines TRBV5-1 with TRBJ2-1; 15 nucleotides match TRBD2. The V segment lost 4 bases and the J segment 6 bases; nucleotides outside the gene matches: 14. Germline assignment: CDR1 SGHRS and CDR2 YFSETQ. This CDR3 is 19 amino acids long. CDR3 sequence reads: CASSPVGGLAGGFPNEQFF. In DNA, the CDR3 is TGCGCCAGCAGCCCCGTGGGGGGACTAGCGGGAGGATTCCCCAATGAGCAGTTCTTC.

V usage is TRBV4-1 and J usage is TRBJ2-5; TRBD1 matches 8 bases. Germline-derived CDR1 and CDR2 are MGHRA and YSYEKL. The trim removed 3 bases at V and 6 bases at J, leaving 3 bases unmatched. This CDR3 region has 13 residues. CDR3 nucleotides: TGCGCCAGCAGCCAGGACAGGGTAAAGACCCAGTACTTC. Amino acids: CASSQDRVKTQYF.

The chain combines TRBV11-1 with TRBJ2-1; TRBD1 matches at 10 bases. CDR1 and CDR2 (germline): SGHAT, FQDESV (reference sequence). The CDR3 loop spans 16 amino acids. With 2 bases clipped from V and 4 bases from J, the junction kept 5 bases outside the gene matches. The chain's CDR3 is CASSLIWGQGYNEQFF. The CDR3 DNA reads TGTGCCAGCAGCTTAATTTGGGGACAGGGGTACAATGAGCAGTTCTTC.

V usage is TRBV7-8 and J usage is TRBJ2-2; TRBD2 might be the D (7 bases). Looked up from germline, CDR1 is SGHVS and CDR2 is FQNEAQ. The CDR3 extends over 15 amino acids. V dropped 7 bases and J dropped 4 bases, with 16 bases sitting between them. The DNA for the CDR3 is TGTGCCAGCACCCTCGGGGGGCGCGGCACCGGGGAGCTGTTTTTT. Translating gives CASTLGGRGTGELFF.

V is TRBV19 and J is TRBJ2-3; D perhaps matches TRBD1 (6 bases). The germline V gene has CDR1 LNHDA and CDR2 SQIVND (reference sequence). The germline V and J ends were trimmed by 8 bases and 8 bases, with 17 bases remaining between them. This CDR3 spans 13 amino acids. The CDR3 sequence is CASGNPTGSTQYF. CDR3 DNA sequence: TGTGCCAGTGGTAACCCGACAGGCTCTACGCAGTATTTT.

This chain connects TRBV10-3 to TRBJ2-5, with TRBD2 matching 13 bases. From germline, CDR1 is ENHRY and CDR2 SYGVKD. Trimming took 1 base from V and 2 from J; bases not matched to a gene: 4. The CDR3 contains 17 residues. The CDR3 protein is CAISEWGTSGDQETQYF. CDR3 DNA sequence: TGTGCCATCAGTGAGTGGGGGACTAGCGGGGATCAAGAGACCCAGTACTTC.

This rearrangement joins TRBV28 to TRBJ1-5; D call uncertain. CDR1 and CDR2 from the germline V gene are MDHEN and SYDVKM. The CDR3 contains 16 residues. V lost 2 bases and J lost 5, with 16 bases in between. The CDR3 spells CASSLEGAVGDQPQHF. The CDR3 DNA reads as TGTGCCAGCAGTTTAGAAGGCGCTGTCGGGGATCAGCCCCAGCATTTT.

V gene TRBV6-5 combines with J gene TRBJ2-3, with D hard to call. Looked up from germline, CDR1 is MNHEY and CDR2 is SVGAGI. The CDR3 loop spans 13 amino acids. V shed 6 bases and J shed 3 bases, with 10 bases lying between them. Written as DNA, the CDR3 is TGTGCCAGCAGCTCCAGGATGACAGATACGCAGTATTTT. Translated: CASSSRMTDTQYF.